The TCR beta chain described here comes from a study of shared clonotypes between healthy human individuals (dated by TCRdb to 2019 to 2021). Background on the whole study: The cohort comprised a couple of women and a few men aged 18 to 49 years. Between about 0.94 and 10 billion PBMCs per donor were obtained by leukapheresis. To increase sequencing depth and limit assay-specific biases, different laboratories used diverse techniques to prepare libraries and sequence TCR repertoires. The study deeply sequenced blood TCR repertoires of five healthy adults to estimate repertoire size and the extent of clonotype sharing between individuals. For each donor, CD4 naive and CD4 memory were each run on three plates, CD8 naive on two plates, and CD8 memory on one plate. Overall study outcomes, separate from this receptor: Estimated clonotype richness was generally larger for naive than for memory subsets. Higher generation probabilities were observed for clonotypes shared by all four sorted-subset donors than for non-shared clonotypes. Incomplete sequencing was indicated by rarefaction of sorted-subset datasets, despite the large sequencing depth. The small number of donors limited the genetic and exposure-history diversity represented. When a handful of donors were compared, the shared fraction of clonotypes was about 5.5% for naive CD4, around 3.6% for naive CD8, more than 2% for memory CD4, and less than 0.45% for memory CD8. Sampling was limited to blood, and TCR repertoires in tissue likely differ from TCR repertoires in blood. Based on pairwise subsampling, the degree of clonotype sharing among donors was expected to be affected by sequencing depth.

TCR CDR3 regions were amplified from genomic DNA by multiplex PCR using the deep immunoSEQ assay. Genomic DNA extracted from each cell subset was distributed evenly over all wells of several immunoSEQ 96-well plates, and each plate served as one replicate. For sorted subsets, each replicate PCR was loaded with roughly 190 ng genomic DNA, equivalent to approximately 33,000 T cell genomes. The purified libraries were quantified using a Qubit 3.0 fluorometer, sized with a Bioanalyzer 2100, and then quantified again using the KAPA Library Quantification kit. A separate single-read 150-cycle Illumina NextSeq 550 flow cell was used to sequence each immunoSEQ 96-well plate. The source study handled its data this way. The immunoSEQ output contained only junctional sequences without quality scores, so filtering could not match that applied to full-length reads. To assign V/J genes and CDR3, sequences were annotated against IMGT germline references using PyIR, a Python wrapper for IgBLAST v1.9. Reads were removed for weak V/J assignments (E-value above 1e-6), missing CDR3, stop codons, out-of-frame junctions, or ambiguous translated residues. V3J clonotypes were defined by identical inferred V gene, J gene, and CDR3 amino acid sequence. Percentage overlap between repertoires was calculated by dividing the number of shared unique clonotypes by the size of the smaller repertoire. Richness of each repertoire was evaluated using RTK rarefaction, the Chao1 estimator, and Recon v2.1 estimates of unobserved clonotypes. Generation probabilities for all TCRbeta clonotypes obtained by the gDNA method from a handful of donors were computed using OLGA. TCRdb re-hosts the immuneACCESS table, in-frame sequences only. Its copies lack some clones; in the studies checked, an unresolved V gene accounts for under half of them, and the cause for the rest is not known. From that table come the V and J calls and clone size; the DNA was used to work out D and trimming. The table for this sample lists fewer than 3 million clones; around 93% of them were counted only once. The ten biggest clones cover 0.37% of the sample.

This clone was counted once. The antigen it recognizes is unknown. Within one base of it there is no much larger clone, and no base qualities were kept. Here V drops 0 bases and J drops 1 base, and the junction holds 9 bases not matched to any gene. Including cysteine and phenylalanine, the CDR3 has 17 amino acids. Of all the DNA, just the CDR3 is kept, 51 bases in frame from base 1. The germline V gene supplies CDR1 SGHRS and CDR2 YFSETQ. The donors were healthy, HIV-negative adults with no recently reported acute infections or vaccinations. Every donor was a Caucasian adult living in Nashville, Tennessee, USA. Magnetic negative selection was used to enrich CD4+ T cells, after which naive cells were positively selected on CD45RA and the negative fraction became the memory subset. Blood was obtained by leukapheresis, after which PBMCs were separated by Ficoll-Histopaque density gradient centrifugation and cryopreserved in liquid nitrogen vapor phase. Analytical flow cytometry was used to check the purity and quantity of each magnetically sorted T cell population. Each sorted fraction had its genomic DNA isolated and then quantified by UV absorbance on a Nanodrop 2000c.

The sample taken for sequencing was naive CD4+ T cells from PBMCs. The cell subset or site label on this specimen signifies: CD45RA+ positively selected. Recombination connected TRBV5-1 to TRBJ2-7, with 8 bases matching TRBD2. This receptor was taken from a young man in good health. Some clones in this sample may be carry-over from other donors' samples. The DNA sequence is as follows: TGCGCCAGCAGCTTGGAACCCCTAGCGGGTCGGTCCTACGAGCAGTACTTC. This translates into CASSLEPLAGRSYEQYF.